These 19 T cell receptor beta chains were sequenced from one sample in a study of cytomegalovirus exposure and HLA in healthy donors. Clones were sequenced by immunoSEQ multiplex PCR, and TCRdb holds only the in-frame ones, with some missing. The sample holds roughly 120,000 clones, about 82% seen once. The sequencing input was PBMCs. The receptors originated from a man younger than 30 in good health and CMV-seronegative.

The V gene is TRBV18, the J gene TRBJ2-1, with TRBD2 identical over 7 bases. V dropped 6 bases and J dropped 2; count of bases not matched to a gene: 10. CDR3 length: 16 residues. Germline loops: CDR1 KGHSH, CDR2 LQKENI. The CDR3 protein is CASSIEGAGTYNEQFF. The CDR3 DNA follows: TGTGCCAGCTCTATCGAGGGAGCGGGAACCTACAATGAGCAGTTCTTC.

V and J are TRBV19 and TRBJ2-2; TRBD2 aligns across 14 bases. The CDR3 is made up of 16 amino acids. Unmatched junction bases numbered 4, after V lost 6 bases and J lost 4 bases. CDR1 and CDR2 from the germline V gene are LNHDA and SQIVND (reference sequence). The CDR3 DNA sequence: TGTGCCAGTAGGGGGACTAGCGGGAGTCGCACCGGGGAGCTGTTTTTT. Residues: CASRGTSGSRTGELFF. The full variable domain, in which reference TRBV19 and TRBJ2-2 provide the parts outside the CDR3, is DGGITQSPKYLFRKEGQNVTLSCEQNLNHDAMYWYRQDPGQGLRLIYYSQIVNDFQKGDIAEGYSVSREKKESFPLTVTSAQKNPTAFYLCASRGTSGSRTGELFFGEGSRLTVL.

V and J are TRBV6-5 and TRBJ1-4; 7 positions match TRBD1. CDR3 length: 15 amino acids. CDR1 is MNHEY and CDR2 is SVGAGI in the germline V gene. V lost 7 bases to trimming and J lost 4 bases; unmatched junction nucleotides: 9. The CDR3 sequence is CASTEPGQSNEKLFF. The CDR3, as DNA: TGTGCCAGCACTGAGCCGGGACAGAGTAATGAAAAACTGTTTTTT.

The V and J genes are TRBV29-1 and TRBJ2-1, with D possibly TRBD2 on 5 matching bases. CDR3 length: 14 amino acids. The V and J ends lost 0 bases and 2 bases respectively, with 8 bases between them. CDR1 SQVTM and CDR2 ANQGSEA come from the germline V gene. As DNA, the CDR3 is TGCAGCGTTGAAGACACCGGGACCTACAATGAGCAGTTCTTC. Residues: CSVEDTGTYNEQFF.

This chain connects TRBV13 to TRBJ2-7; D possibly corresponds to TRBD1 (5 bases). Germline CDR1 is PRHDT and CDR2 is FYEKMQ (reference sequence). The V end lost 4 bases, the J end lost 5 bases, and 9 bases lay between the germline ends. The CDR3 has 12 residues. CDR3 amino acids: CASSSPGNEQYF. The CDR3 nucleotides read TGTGCCAGCAGCTCCCCAGGGAACGAGCAGTACTTC.

This sequence joins TRBV29-1 and TRBJ2-2; 8 nucleotides agree with TRBD2. CDR1 is SQVTM and CDR2 is ANQGSEA in the germline V gene. With V trimmed by 7 bases and J by 0 bases, 7 bases remained unmatched. The CDR3 runs 15 residues. The CDR3 region has the DNA TGCAGCGCCGGGGGGGGGACCGCGAACACCGGGGAGCTGTTTTTT. This codes for CSAGGGTANTGELFF.

The chain is built from TRBV7-8 and TRBJ2-7, with TRBD1 matching over 10 bases. Germline V gene data show CDR1 as SGHVS and CDR2 as FQNEAQ. The CDR3 is 13 amino acids. The ends lost 4 bases at V and 4 bases at J; junction bases unmatched: 1. The CDR3 sequence is CASSWDRGYEQYF. DNA of the CDR3: TGTGCCAGCAGCTGGGACAGGGGTTACGAGCAGTACTTC.

The chain has TRBV9 and TRBJ2-1; 12 positions match TRBD2. Unmatched junction bases numbered 12, after V lost 4 bases and J lost 4 bases. This CDR3 comprises 18 residues. CDR1 and CDR2 (germline): SGDLS, YYNGEE. CDR3: CASSPPLAGGLTYNEQFF. CDR3 DNA sequence: TGTGCCAGCAGCCCGCCACTAGCGGGGGGCCTCACTTACAATGAGCAGTTCTTC.

The genes are TRBV5-1 and TRBJ2-1, with 9 bases aligning to TRBD1. The CDR3 consists of 15 residues. Germline CDR1 is SGHRS and CDR2 is YFSETQ. V lost 3 bases, J lost 7 bases, and 8 bases stayed unmatched. The CDR3 bases are TGCGCCAGCAGCTCACAGGGGGCGCGGGAGAATGAGCAGTTCTTC. It encodes CASSSQGARENEQFF.

The chain recombines TRBV6-5 with TRBJ2-1; 7 bases agree with TRBD2. The V and J ends lost 10 bases and 2 bases, in that order; junction bases with no gene match: 11. The CDR3 is 15 residues long. Looked up from germline, CDR1 is MNHEY and CDR2 is SVGAGI. The CDR3, as DNA: TGTGCCACCAAAAAAGAGCGGGAAACCTACAATGAGCAGTTCTTC. This encodes CATKKERETYNEQFF.

The genes are TRBV6-1 and TRBJ2-2, with 7 bases matching TRBD1. The CDR3 is 15 residues long. Germline-derived CDR1 and CDR2 are MNHNS and SASEGT. J lost 2 bases, V lost 7 bases, and 7 bases had no gene match. The CDR3: CASTRGQTNTGELFF. CDR3 in DNA: TGTGCCAGCACGAGGGGACAGACTAACACCGGGGAGCTGTTTTTT.

The chain employs TRBV30 and TRBJ2-7, with TRBD2 as a possible D gene (6 bases). V was shortened by 4 bases and J by 3 bases, with 16 bases between the two germline ends. CDR1 and CDR2 from the germline V gene are GTSNPN and SVGIG (reference sequence). This CDR3 is built from 14 residues. In nucleotides, the CDR3 is TGTGCCTGGAAGGGTGGAGGGACCGGCTACGAGCAGTACTTC. Its protein is CAWKGGGTGYEQYF.

The CDR3 sequence: CASRPNRNAHQPQHF. The CDR3 nucleotides are TGTGCCAGCAGACCGAACAGGAATGCGCATCAGCCCCAGCATTTT. This chain uses TRBV27 with TRBJ1-5; tentative D call: TRBD1 (5 bases). This CDR3 spans 15 amino acids. Trimming pared 6 bases from V and 5 bases from J, leaving 17 bases between. Germline CDR1 MNHEY, CDR2 SMNVEV (reference sequence).

This chain connects TRBV5-6 to TRBJ2-1; D perhaps matches TRBD2 (5 bases). The CDR3 spans 15 residues. Trimming pared 4 bases from V and 6 bases from J, leaving 17 bases between. The germline V gene encodes CDR1 SGHDT and CDR2 YYEEEE. CDR3: CASSPAGHSRNEQFF. CDR3 in DNA: TGTGCCAGCAGCCCTGCGGGCCACAGCCGCAATGAGCAGTTCTTC.

The sample holds a few counts of this clone. V usage is TRBV7-9 and J usage is TRBJ2-7, with D possibly TRBD1 on 6 matching bases. The CDR3 covers 19 residues. Germline lookup yields CDR1 SEHNR and CDR2 FQNEAQ (reference sequence). V lost 0 bases to trimming and J lost 0 bases, with 21 bases between them. Here the CDR3 reads CASSLADRDTALYSYEQYF. CDR3 coding DNA: TGTGCCAGCAGCTTAGCCGACCGGGACACGGCCTTATACTCCTACGAGCAGTACTTC.

In its sample, this clone is medium-sized (0.01 to 0.1%). V and J are TRBV7-9 and TRBJ2-3; no definite D call. In germline, CDR1 is SEHNR, CDR2 FQNEAQ (reference sequence). The CDR3 is 14 amino acids. The germline V and J ends were trimmed by 1 base and 1 base, with 6 bases remaining between them. In DNA, the CDR3 is TGTGCCAGCAGCTTAGAGACTCGCACAGATACGCAGTATTTT. It encodes CASSLETRTDTQYF.

The chain combines TRBV2 with TRBJ2-5; 8 nucleotides agree with TRBD1. Germline V gene data show CDR1 as SNHLY and CDR2 as FYNNEI. The CDR3 consists of 13 residues. V gave up 6 bases and J gave up 4 bases; unmatched junction bases: 4. This CDR3 reads CASRRDRGETQYF. The CDR3 coding sequence is TGTGCCAGCAGACGTGACAGGGGAGAGACCCAGTACTTC.

The chain links TRBV7-8 to TRBJ1-1; D is perhaps TRBD1 (5 bases). V was pared by 5 bases and J by 1 base, with 14 bases between. Germline CDR1 reads SGHVS; CDR2 reads FQNEAQ. This CDR3 comprises 15 residues. The CDR3 is CASSTRQMENTEAFF. The DNA of the CDR3 is TGTGCCAGCAGCACCCGACAGATGGAGAACACTGAAGCTTTCTTT.

The J gene is TRBJ1-3, the V gene TRBV30, with D tentatively TRBD1 (5 bases). There are 15 residues in the CDR3. Germline CDR1 reads GTSNPN; CDR2 reads SVGIG (reference sequence). V dropped 0 bases and J dropped 0 bases, with 9 bases sitting between them. CDR3 coding DNA: TGTGCCTGGAGTGTCGGGGGTAGCTCTGGAAACACCATATATTTT. Translating gives CAWSVGGSSGNTIYF.